A single sample is the source of the 8 T cell receptor beta chains below, sequenced in a study of cytomegalovirus exposure and HLA in healthy donors. The primer mix had 60 Vbeta and 13 Jbeta primers. The repertoire was sequenced with immunoSEQ multiplex PCR; TCRdb's copy has only in-frame clones and lacks some. Here the sample spans more than 65,000 clones, 74% being singletons. Sequencing used PBMCs. The receptors stem from a woman aged 60 to 75 in good health and CMV-seropositive.

The V and J genes are TRBV6-1 and TRBJ1-5; D not resolved. Germline CDR1 and CDR2: MNHNS and SASEGT. Trimming left V 0 bases short and J 5 bases short, with 11 bases between. This CDR3 is built from 15 residues. The CDR3 is CASSEAPQAHQPQHF. CDR3 nucleotide sequence: TGTGCCAGCAGTGAAGCCCCCCAAGCCCATCAGCCCCAGCATTTT.

The chain joins TRBV9 to TRBJ2-7; TRBD2 is a possible D gene (7 bases). Trimming took 0 bases from V and 4 from J, leaving 14 bases between them. CDR3 length: 15 residues. Germline V gene lookup returns CDR1 SGDLS and CDR2 YYNGEE. For the CDR3, the DNA is TGTGCCAGCAGCGTAGGGCAGGGGAGGGGGTACGAGCAGTACTTC. Amino acids: CASSVGQGRGYEQYF.

This sequence joins TRBV5-1 and TRBJ1-3, with 7 bases identical to TRBD1. Germline CDR1 SGHRS, CDR2 YFSETQ. The V gene end was trimmed by 4 bases and the J gene end by 7 bases; junction bases not matched to a gene: 8. There are 14 residues in the CDR3. CDR3 protein: CASSPQGDLNTIYF. DNA for the CDR3: TGCGCCAGCAGCCCCCAGGGGGATCTCAACACCATATATTTT.

V usage is TRBV6-1 and J usage is TRBJ1-2; D might be TRBD1 (5 bases). Germline V gene lookup returns CDR1 MNHNS and CDR2 SASEGT. Trimming removed 1 base at V and 1 base at J, with 7 bases between. CDR3 length: 14 residues. The CDR3 spells CASSEGGYNYGYTF. The CDR3 DNA reads as TGTGCCAGCAGTGAAGGGGGCTATAACTATGGCTACACCTTC.

The chain joins TRBV6-1 to TRBJ2-1; D is perhaps TRBD2 (5 bases). The CDR3 has 15 residues. The germline gives CDR1 MNHNS, CDR2 SASEGT. Trimming took off 7 bases at V and 4 bases at J, with 17 bases between the two ends. The CDR3 nucleotides read TGTGCCAGCACTTTGGACTTTTTTCTTTACAATGAGCAGTTCTTC. This translates into CASTLDFFLYNEQFF.

This chain connects TRBV6-1 to TRBJ1-2, with D unresolved. Between the trimmed V and J ends, which lost 3 bases and 2 bases, there was a span of 7 bases. Germline V gives CDR1 MNHNS, CDR2 SASEGT. The length of the CDR3 is 13 residues. This chain's CDR3 is CASSEAGNYGYTF. CDR3 coding DNA: TGTGCCAGCAGTGAGGCAGGCAACTATGGCTACACCTTC.

V usage is TRBV19 and J usage is TRBJ1-1; unclear D gene. This CDR3 region has 14 residues. With 4 bases removed from V and 4 bases from J, the gap between germline ends came to 13 bases. The germline gives CDR1 LNHDA, CDR2 SQIVND (reference sequence). In DNA form, the CDR3 reads TGTGCCAGTAGTAACCCGGGTCGGGGCACTGAAGCTTTCTTT. Amino acids: CASSNPGRGTEAFF.

This sequence joins TRBV12-5 and TRBJ1-2, with 8 bases identical to TRBD1. This CDR3 contains 13 residues. From germline, CDR1 is LGHNT and CDR2 FRNRAP. V lost 6 bases and J lost 8; bases outside the gene matches: 8. The DNA for the CDR3 is TGTGCTAGTGGATCAGGGGGCGGTAGGGGCTACACCTTC. Translation: CASGSGGGRGYTF.